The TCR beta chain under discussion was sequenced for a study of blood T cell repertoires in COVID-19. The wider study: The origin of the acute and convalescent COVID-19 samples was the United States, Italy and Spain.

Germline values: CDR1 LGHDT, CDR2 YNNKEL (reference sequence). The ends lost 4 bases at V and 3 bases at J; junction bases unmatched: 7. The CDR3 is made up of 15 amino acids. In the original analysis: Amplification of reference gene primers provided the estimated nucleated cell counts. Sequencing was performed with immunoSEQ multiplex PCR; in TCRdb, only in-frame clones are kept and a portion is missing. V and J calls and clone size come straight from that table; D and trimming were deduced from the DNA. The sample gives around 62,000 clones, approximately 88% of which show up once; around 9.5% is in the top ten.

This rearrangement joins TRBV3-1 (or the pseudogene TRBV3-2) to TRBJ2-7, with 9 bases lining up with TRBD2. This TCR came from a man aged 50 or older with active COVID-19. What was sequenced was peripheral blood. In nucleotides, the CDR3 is TGTGCCAGCAGCCTCAGCGGGGGGCCTCGCTACGAGCAGTACTTC. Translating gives CASSLSGGPRYEQYF.